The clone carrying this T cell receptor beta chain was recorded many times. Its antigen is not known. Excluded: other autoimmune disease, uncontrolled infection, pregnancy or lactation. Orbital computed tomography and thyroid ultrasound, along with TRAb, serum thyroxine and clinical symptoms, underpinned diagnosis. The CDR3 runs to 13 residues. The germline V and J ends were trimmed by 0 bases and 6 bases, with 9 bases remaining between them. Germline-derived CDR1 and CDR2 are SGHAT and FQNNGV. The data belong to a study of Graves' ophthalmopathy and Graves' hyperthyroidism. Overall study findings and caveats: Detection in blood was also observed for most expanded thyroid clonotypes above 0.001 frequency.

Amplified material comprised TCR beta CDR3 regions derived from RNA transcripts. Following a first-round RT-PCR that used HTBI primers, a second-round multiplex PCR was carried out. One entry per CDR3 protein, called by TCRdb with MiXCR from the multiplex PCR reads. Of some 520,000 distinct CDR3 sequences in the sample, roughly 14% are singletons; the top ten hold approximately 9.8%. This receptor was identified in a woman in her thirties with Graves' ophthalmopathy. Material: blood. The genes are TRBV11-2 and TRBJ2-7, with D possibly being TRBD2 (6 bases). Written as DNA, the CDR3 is TGTGCCAGCAGCTTAGAAAGGAGGGGCGAGCAGTACTTC. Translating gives CASSLERRGEQYF.